This record covers a single T cell receptor beta chain. This record belongs to a study of shared clonotypes between healthy human individuals. The germline V gene encodes CDR1 SEHNR and CDR2 FQNEAQ (reference sequence). This CDR3 region has 12 residues. V lost 6 bases to trimming and J lost 7 bases, with 11 bases between them. Assay used: immunoSEQ multiplex PCR; TCRdb lists only in-frame clones, some missing. The data hold more than 1 million clones, with approximately 80% observed a single time. The sequenced material came from memory CD4+ T cells from PBMCs. Stated subset: CD45RA-negative fraction. The source of this sequence is a man between 18 and 35 years old in good health. Some clones in this sample may be carry-over from other donors' samples. This sequence joins TRBV7-9 and TRBJ2-3; tentatively, D is TRBD1 or TRBD2 (5 bases each). The CDR3, as DNA: TGTGCCAGCAGTCCCGAGGGGCATACGCAGTATTTT. It is translated as CASSPEGHTQYF.